This T cell receptor beta chain was documented in a study of blood T cell repertoires in COVID-19. Study-wide background: T cells, B-cell-depleted T cells, or PBMCs provided the cDNA or gDNA that served as material.

The CDR3 loop spans 13 amino acids. The V end lost 3 bases, the J end lost 5 bases, and 11 bases lay between the germline ends. Clones were sequenced by immunoSEQ multiplex PCR, and TCRdb holds only the in-frame ones, with some missing. The data show around 130,000 clones, about nine tenths seen once. Specimen: peripheral blood. The TCR was taken from a man aged 50-59 years with active COVID-19. The chain links TRBV12-3 or TRBV12-4 to TRBJ2-7, with a weak D call TRBD2 (5 bases). The CDR3 loop is CASSFGQEDEQYV. DNA for the CDR3: TGTGCCAGCAGTTTTGGGCAGGAGGACGAGCAGTACGTC.